This entry features one TCR beta chain sequence. Its matching antigen is unknown. This sample is part of a study of cytomegalovirus exposure and HLA in healthy donors. On the study more broadly: The 120 or so validation repertoires were produced on the same platform as the 650 to 800 repertoires of the first cohort. This was reported in a later analysis.

V dropped 1 base and J dropped 5; count of bases not matched to a gene: 7. Per germline, CDR1 SGHAT and CDR2 FQNNGV. The CDR3 is 15 amino acids. Here immunoSEQ multiplex PCR was the method, and the copy in TCRdb shows in-frame clones only, minus some. The sample lists around 150,000 clones, about 82% occurring once. Whole-study findings and limits: TCR sequences were mostly rare, though some public TCRs occurred in many donors. The study labeled 150 or so TCR beta chains cytomegalovirus-associated. The classifier reportedly diagnosed cytomegalovirus status with high sensitivity and specificity.

The sample consisted of PBMCs. The V gene is TRBV11-2, the J gene TRBJ2-5, with 7 bases lining up with TRBD1. The origin of this receptor is a young man in good health and CMV-seropositive. CDR3 DNA sequence: TGTGCCAGCAGCTTAGCTGGGACAGTCGGGGAGACCCAGTACTTC. It encodes CASSLAGTVGETQYF.